This TCR beta chain derives from a study of blood T cell repertoires in COVID-19. This CDR3 spans 15 amino acids. Germline V CDR1 and CDR2: LNHDA, SQIVND (reference sequence). Trimming took 0 bases from V and 3 from J, leaving 9 bases between them. The table came from immunoSEQ multiplex PCR; TCRdb's copy has only in-frame clones and leaves some out. The sample has about 120,000 clones; roughly 80% are singletons. The TCR comes from a man aged 30-40 years with acute or convalescent COVID-19. The chain recombines TRBV19 with TRBJ2-1; D perhaps matches TRBD2 (5 bases). Sequenced sample: peripheral blood. CDR3 coding DNA: TGTGCCAGTAGTATAGATAACGGGGACTACAATGAGCAGTTCTTC. Translation: CASSIDNGDYNEQFF.